The 26 T cell receptor beta chains presented below share a single source sample, sequenced in a study of T cell repertoires in cytomegalovirus infection. What these receptors recognize is not known. TCRdb analysed the reads with MiXCR anew, one entry per CDR3 protein. Of fewer than 1,000,000 distinct CDR3 sequences detected, roughly 31% appear once; the ten largest clones hold roughly 13%. The sample in question was cultured CD8+ T cells from PBMCs, obtained from culture after CMV antigen stimulation. Receptors originate from a human donor in good health (CMV status not recorded). Some clones in this sample may be carry-over from other donors' samples.

This clonotype showed up many times. This chain links TRBV7-2 with TRBJ2-5, with D possibly TRBD1 on 6 matching bases. The CDR3 has 15 amino acids. Germline V gives CDR1 SGHTA, CDR2 FQGNSA. V was pared by 1 base and J by 0 bases, with 9 bases between. The CDR3 loop reads CASSLDDRYQETQYF. CDR3 bases: TGTGCCAGCAGCTTAGATGACAGGTACCAAGAGACCCAGTACTTC.

The V and J genes are TRBV7-9 and TRBJ2-7, with D possibly matching TRBD2 (5 bases). CDR3 size: 11 residues. V lost 2 bases and J lost 8, with 7 bases in between. Germline-derived CDR1 and CDR2 are SEHNR and FQNEAQ (reference sequence). The CDR3 DNA reads as TGTGCCAGCAGCTTAAGGGAGCAGCAGTACTTC. Protein sequence: CASSLREQQYF. Complete variable domain (other parts from reference TRBV7-9 and TRBJ2-7): DTGVSQNPRHKITKRGQNVTFRCDPISEHNRLYWYRQTLGQGPEFLTYFQNEAQLEKSRLLSDRFSAERPKGSFSTLEIQRTEQGDSAMYLCASSLREQQYFGPGTRLTVT.

This clonotype was detected ten times or more. This chain connects TRBV7-2 to TRBJ1-4; D is unresolved. The CDR3 has 18 residues. CDR1 and CDR2 (germline): SGHTA, FQGNSA. The ends were cut back, 1 base at V and 10 bases at J, with 25 bases in the middle. In nucleotides, the CDR3 is TGTGCCAGCAGCTTAGGAGTGTTTGGCCAGGAACAGTCGGGAAAACTGTTTTTT. It yields the protein CASSLGVFGQEQSGKLFF.

The chain uses TRBV7-6 and TRBJ1-1; weak D call: TRBD1 (5 bases). Trimming left V 8 bases short and J 5 bases short, with 15 bases between. This CDR3 spans 13 amino acids. The germline gives CDR1 SGHVS, CDR2 FNYEAQ. This chain's CDR3 is CASGPGLNTEAFF. The CDR3 DNA reads as TGTGCCAGCGGACCAGGGTTAAATACTGAAGCTTTCTTT.

The rearrangement links TRBV20-1 to TRBJ1-5; D gene unclear. V was clipped by 6 bases and J by 6 bases, with 15 bases between them. The length of the CDR3 is 13 residues. Germline CDR1 is DFQATT and CDR2 is SNEGSKA (reference sequence). CDR3 nucleotides: TGCAGTGCCTCTAAGGGTTCGGCTCAGCCCCAGCATTTT. Protein product: CSASKGSAQPQHF.

This clonotype was recorded a few times. The chain joins TRBV20-1 to TRBJ2-1; TRBD2 agrees at 13 bases. Per germline, CDR1 DFQATT and CDR2 SNEGSKA (reference sequence). The CDR3 is 14 amino acids. Losses at the gene ends were 1 base for V and 8 bases for J; bases not matched to a gene: 2. The CDR3: CSARGLAGGDEQFF. For the CDR3, the DNA is TGCAGTGCTAGAGGACTAGCGGGGGGCGATGAGCAGTTCTTC.

V gene TRBV27 combines with J gene TRBJ2-1; possibly TRBD1 or TRBD2 for D (5 bases each). Germline CDR1 reads MNHEY; CDR2 reads SMNVEV (reference sequence). The V and J ends lost 6 bases and 4 bases respectively, with 13 bases between them. The CDR3 is made up of 14 amino acids. The CDR3 DNA sequence: TGTGCCAGCAGCCACGGGACCCAATACAATGAGCAGTTCTTC. It specifies CASSHGTQYNEQFF.

The rearrangement uses TRBV6-2 or TRBV6-3 and TRBJ1-5; D call uncertain. V was pared by 3 bases and J by 4 bases, with 13 bases between. This CDR3 is built from 15 residues. The germline V gene has CDR1 MNHEY and CDR2 SVGEGT. CDR3 nucleotide sequence: TGTGCCAGCAGTTATCCCGGCCCTCCTAATCAGCCCCAGCATTTT. This translates into CASSYPGPPNQPQHF.

This clonotype has at least ten counts. The V and J genes are TRBV12-3 or TRBV12-4 and TRBJ2-5, with 8 bases identical to TRBD2. There are 16 residues in the CDR3. The ends lost 3 bases at V and 1 base at J; junction bases unmatched: 7. As DNA, the CDR3 is TGTGCCAGCAGTTTGAGGCGGGGGGAGTTCCAAGAGACCCAGTACTTC. Translated, it gives CASSLRRGEFQETQYF.

Only a few counts were recorded for this clonotype. The genes are TRBV7-8 and TRBJ1-5; TRBD1 matches 7 bases. J gave up 11 bases and V 0 bases, and 10 bases lay outside the gene matches. Per the germline V gene, CDR1 is SGHVS and CDR2 is FQNEAQ. The CDR3 spans 15 residues. CDR3 protein: CASSLARQGLESQHF. The CDR3 nucleotides read TGTGCCAGCAGCTTAGCACGACAGGGATTGGAGTCCCAGCATTTT. Complete variable domain (other parts from reference TRBV7-8 and TRBJ1-5): GAGVSQSPRYKVAKRGQDVALRCDPISGHVSLFWYQQALGQGPEFLTYFQNEAQLDKSGLPSDRFFAERPEGSVSTLKIQRTQQEDSAVYLCASSLARQGLESQHFGDGTRLSIL.

The genes are TRBV19 and TRBJ2-3, with 11 bases aligning to TRBD2. V shed 2 bases, J shed 6 bases, and the junction held 16 bases outside the gene matches. The CDR3 consists of 19 residues. Germline values: CDR1 LNHDA, CDR2 SQIVND (reference sequence). CDR3 region: CASSIPLPLLAGVQDTQYF. The DNA for the CDR3 is TGTGCCAGTAGTATACCCTTGCCCTTACTAGCGGGGGTCCAGGATACGCAGTATTTT.

This clonotype was counted between two and nine times. The V and J genes are TRBV11-2 and TRBJ2-1; D ambiguous. The V and J ends lost 4 bases and 4 bases respectively, with 14 bases between them. The CDR3 is 15 amino acids. Germline CDR1 is SGHAT and CDR2 is FQNNGV. The CDR3 sequence is CASSSPFLRYNEQFF. In nucleotides, the CDR3 is TGTGCCAGCAGCTCCCCGTTTCTTCGTTACAATGAGCAGTTCTTC.

The rearrangement joins TRBV10-3 to TRBJ2-3, with a possible D match to TRBD2 (6 bases). In germline, CDR1 is ENHRY, CDR2 SYGVKD. The CDR3 consists of 16 residues. V was cut by 3 bases and J by 8 bases, with 21 bases left in between. Here the CDR3 DNA reads TGTGCCATCAGTGATTCCGGAGGGATAAGCATGGGTACGCAGTATTTT. The encoded protein is CAISDSGGISMGTQYF.

The chain has TRBV6-2 or TRBV6-3 and TRBJ1-6, with D unclear. Deletions cut 8 bases from V and 5 bases from J, with 13 bases between. The germline V gene has CDR1 MNHEY and CDR2 SVGEGT. CDR3 size: 14 residues. The CDR3 is CASRPGSNNSPLHF. DNA for the CDR3: TGTGCCAGCCGGCCGGGGTCCAATAATTCACCCCTCCACTTT.

The V gene is TRBV6-4, the J gene TRBJ2-1, with D perhaps TRBD2 (7 bases). V lost 4 bases, J lost 5 bases, and 15 bases lay in between. The germline V gene encodes CDR1 MRHNA and CDR2 SNTAGT. There are 15 residues in the CDR3. CDR3 amino acids: CASSGGGGANNEQFF. For the CDR3, the DNA is TGTGCCAGCAGTGGTGGCGGGGGCGCCAACAATGAGCAGTTCTTC.

This clonotype was detected once. The rearrangement links TRBV6-9 to TRBJ1-2; a possible D gene is TRBD1 (5 bases). Trimming pared 4 bases from V and 7 bases from J, leaving 16 bases between. This CDR3 is built from 14 residues. CDR1 is MNHGY and CDR2 is SVAAGI in the germline V gene. The CDR3 DNA follows: TGTGCCAGCAGTTCACCTGGCAGGGCTGGTGGCTACACCTTC. This gives the protein CASSSPGRAGGYTF.

This clonotype was found many times. V gene TRBV7-2 combines with J gene TRBJ2-7, with D possibly matching TRBD1 (5 bases). CDR3 size: 14 residues. V dropped 3 bases and J dropped 3 bases, with 12 bases sitting between them. Germline V gene sequence: CDR1 SGHTA, CDR2 FQGNSA. The CDR3 coding sequence is TGTGCCAGCAGCTTGGAACAGGCGTACTACGAGCAGTACTTC. Protein: CASSLEQAYYEQYF. The full variable domain, in which reference TRBV7-2 and TRBJ2-7 provide the parts outside the CDR3, is GAGVSQSPSNKVTEKGKDVELRCDPISGHTALYWYRQSLGQGLEFLIYFQGNSAPDKSGLPSDRFSAERTGGSVSTLTIQRTQQEDSAVYLCASSLEQAYYEQYFGPGTRLTVT.

This clonotype has at least ten counts. The chain recombines TRBV20-1 with TRBJ1-5; the match to TRBD1 covers 7 bases. V dropped 4 bases and J dropped 3; count of bases not matched to a gene: 6. From germline, CDR1 is DFQATT and CDR2 SNEGSKA (reference sequence). CDR3 length: 14 residues. CDR3 nucleotides: TGCAGTGCTACCTATGGGACAGTCAATCAGCCCCAGCATTTT. Its protein product is CSATYGTVNQPQHF.

The chain links TRBV4-2 to TRBJ2-2; D unclear. Germline V gives CDR1 LGHNA, CDR2 YNFKEQ. This CDR3 region has 13 residues. Deletions cut 1 base from V and 6 bases from J, with 6 bases between. This CDR3 reads CASSQAWAGELFF. In DNA form, the CDR3 reads TGTGCCAGCAGCCAAGCGTGGGCCGGGGAGCTGTTTTTT.

This clonotype came up a few times. The chain carries TRBV29-1 and TRBJ1-1; D not resolved. V shed 7 bases and J shed 0 bases, with 9 bases lying between them. Looked up from germline, CDR1 is SQVTM and CDR2 is ANQGSEA. The length of the CDR3 is 12 residues. This CDR3 reads CSARRLNTEAFF. The CDR3 DNA sequence: TGCAGCGCTCGAAGGTTGAACACTGAAGCTTTCTTT.

The rearrangement joins TRBV12-3 or TRBV12-4 to TRBJ2-7; D possibly corresponds to TRBD1 (6 bases). Trimming pared 5 bases from V and 5 bases from J, leaving 16 bases between. CDR3 length equals 14 residues. CDR3 DNA: TGTGCCAGCAGTCCCTCAGGGGCGGGCCACGAGCAGTACGTC. This encodes CASSPSGAGHEQYV.

This clonotype was found a few times. The rearrangement joins TRBV6-5 to TRBJ1-1, with D perhaps matching TRBD1 (6 bases). CDR3 length equals 15 residues. The germline V and J ends were trimmed by 3 bases and 4 bases, with 15 bases remaining between them. The germline CDR1 and CDR2 sequences are MNHEY and SVGAGI. The CDR3 coding sequence is TGTGCCAGCAGTTATGGACGTCGAGGGGGCACTGAAGCTTTCTTT. It yields the protein CASSYGRRGGTEAFF.

The chain is built from TRBV7-9 and TRBJ1-3; a weak D match, TRBD1 (5 bases). Germline V gives CDR1 SEHNR, CDR2 FQNEAQ (reference sequence). V lost 5 bases and J 6 bases, leaving 14 bases between the germline ends. CDR3 length: 14 residues. CDR3 amino acids: CASSHEGIENTIYF. CDR3 sequence (DNA): TGTGCCAGCAGCCATGAGGGGATAGAAAACACCATATATTTT.

This clonotype was seen a handful of times. V is TRBV9 and J is TRBJ2-3; 7 nucleotides match TRBD2. Germline V lookup: CDR1 SGDLS, CDR2 YYNGEE. This CDR3 is built from 16 residues. Trimming at V came to 3 bases and at J to 6 bases, leaving 13 bases not matched to a gene. The CDR3 loop reads CASSGKGEGPVDTQYF. The CDR3 coding sequence is TGTGCCAGCAGCGGGAAAGGGGAGGGCCCTGTGGATACGCAGTATTTT.

This clonotype was counted many times. The chain is built from TRBV7-6 and TRBJ2-2; D is perhaps TRBD1 (6 bases). Germline CDR1 and CDR2: SGHVS and FNYEAQ. The V end was cut by 5 bases, the J end by 1 base, with 14 bases between. This CDR3 region has 16 residues. CDR3 in amino acids: CASSHPGTLNTGELFF. The CDR3 DNA sequence: TGTGCCAGCAGCCATCCCGGGACACTGAACACCGGGGAGCTGTTTTTT.

There are a few counts of this clonotype. The J gene is TRBJ2-1, the V gene TRBV25-1; TRBD2 matches at 10 bases. CDR3 length: 14 residues. Unmatched junction bases numbered 7, after V lost 0 bases and J lost 14 bases. Germline CDR1 is MGHDK and CDR2 is SYGVNS. Here the CDR3 reads CASSEYGSGGRKFF. DNA for the CDR3: TGTGCCAGCAGTGAATACGGTAGCGGGGGGCGAAAGTTCTTC.